These 24 T cell receptor beta chains were sequenced from one sample in a study of blood T cell repertoires in COVID-19. The protocol was immunoSEQ multiplex PCR, while the TCRdb copy is restricted to in-frame clones and leaves out a portion. The sample has some 71,000 clones, roughly 88% seen once. Specimen: peripheral blood. These receptors were obtained from a man aged 25 to 40 with acute or convalescent COVID-19.

This chain connects TRBV6-6 to TRBJ1-1; unclear D gene. V was clipped by 6 bases and J by 7 bases, with 9 bases between them. There are 11 residues in the CDR3. CDR1 and CDR2 from the germline V gene are MNHNY and SVGAGI (reference sequence). The CDR3 DNA follows: TGTGCCAGCAGATGGACTCATGAAGCTTTCTTT. Residues: CASRWTHEAFF.

J is TRBJ2-3 and V is TRBV6-5; no reliable D call. CDR1 is MNHEY and CDR2 is SVGAGI in the germline V gene. V was shortened by 6 bases and J by 1 base, with 8 bases between the two germline ends. This CDR3 region has 13 residues. The CDR3: CASRRLRTDTQYF. CDR3 bases: TGTGCCAGCAGGAGACTCCGCACAGATACGCAGTATTTT.

V is TRBV3-1 (or the pseudogene TRBV3-2) and J is TRBJ1-3, with D perhaps matching TRBD1 (5 bases). V was clipped by 4 bases and J by 8 bases, with 12 bases between them. The CDR3 has 13 residues. Germline V gene sequence: CDR1 LGHDT, CDR2 YNNKEL (reference sequence). The CDR3: CASSPLPGDTIYF. CDR3 DNA sequence: TGTGCCAGCAGCCCCCTTCCGGGGGACACCATATATTTT.

V and J are TRBV23-1 and TRBJ1-5; D not resolved. TRBV23-1 is sorted into the ORF group, with uncertain function. The CDR3 loop spans 14 amino acids. Between the trimmed V and J ends, which lost 4 bases and 7 bases, there was a span of 14 bases. CDR3 nucleotide sequence: TGCGCCAGCAGTCGCCACGCCCGAGGGCAGCCCCAGCATTTT. This codes for CASSRHARGQPQHF.

The chain combines TRBV27 with TRBJ1-1, with 9 bases matching TRBD1. CDR1 and CDR2 (germline): MNHEY, SMNVEV (reference sequence). CDR3 size: 15 residues. V trimming: 5 bases; J trimming: 4 bases; junction bases outside the gene matches: 8. Here the CDR3 reads CASSTHRGRITEAFF. The CDR3 DNA reads as TGTGCCAGCAGTACCCACAGGGGGCGCATCACTGAAGCTTTCTTT.

This chain uses TRBV18 with TRBJ1-6; D is possibly TRBD1 (6 bases). The CDR3 spans 15 residues. Per germline, CDR1 KGHSH and CDR2 LQKENI. Trimming left V 3 bases short and J 7 bases short, with 13 bases between. The CDR3 nucleotides read TGTGCCAGCTCACCTGGGGGGGCTGACAATTCACCCCTCCACTTT. This gives the protein CASSPGGADNSPLHF.

This chain joins TRBV19 and TRBJ2-2, with D perhaps matching TRBD1 (6 bases). From germline, CDR1 is LNHDA and CDR2 SQIVND (reference sequence). The CDR3 loop spans 14 amino acids. V was clipped by 4 bases and J by 7 bases, with 13 bases between them. The CDR3 spells CASSTGEFGGELFF. CDR3 bases: TGTGCCAGTAGTACAGGGGAATTTGGCGGGGAGCTGTTTTTT. The entire variable domain, with the rest obtained from reference TRBV19 and TRBJ2-2, is as follows: DGGITQSPKYLFRKEGQNVTLSCEQNLNHDAMYWYRQDPGQGLRLIYYSQIVNDFQKGDIAEGYSVSREKKESFPLTVTSAQKNPTAFYLCASSTGEFGGELFFGEGSRLTVL.

This clone was observed a handful of times. V usage is TRBV6-1 and J usage is TRBJ2-5; 10 bases map to TRBD2. The CDR3 sequence is 16 residues long. V gave up 1 base and J gave up 2 bases; unmatched junction bases: 4. The germline gives CDR1 MNHNS, CDR2 SASEGT. CDR3 nucleotide sequence: TGTGCCAGCAGTGAAGTGCTAGCGGGAGTTCAAGAGACCCAGTACTTC. It is translated as CASSEVLAGVQETQYF.

This rearrangement joins TRBV6-5 to TRBJ1-1, with 7 bases aligning to TRBD1. V shed 6 bases and J 7 bases; nucleotides not matched to a gene: 5. CDR3 length: 12 amino acids. CDR1 and CDR2 from the germline V gene are MNHEY and SVGAGI. CDR3 amino acids: CASSRQGSEAFF. DNA of the CDR3: TGTGCCAGCAGCCGACAGGGCAGTGAAGCTTTCTTT.

The rearrangement uses TRBV27 and TRBJ1-2; maybe TRBD1 (6 bases). Germline V CDR1 and CDR2: MNHEY, SMNVEV (reference sequence). CDR3 length equals 14 residues. V was shortened by 4 bases and J by 2 bases, with 11 bases between the two germline ends. CDR3 sequence (DNA): TGTGCCAGCAGTTCGATCGACAGGAACTATGGCTACACCTTC. This sequence encodes CASSSIDRNYGYTF.

The V and J genes are TRBV2 and TRBJ2-1, with a weak D call TRBD2 (6 bases). V lost 5 bases and J 8 bases, leaving 13 bases between the germline ends. Germline CDR1 is SNHLY and CDR2 is FYNNEI. The CDR3 has 13 residues. CDR3 residues: CASSPTSRYEQFF. CDR3 nucleotide sequence: TGTGCCAGCAGTCCGACTAGTAGGTATGAGCAGTTCTTC.

The rearrangement links TRBV7-9 to TRBJ1-1, with 9 positions matching TRBD1. The V and J ends lost 6 bases and 3 bases, in that order; junction bases with no gene match: 11. From germline, CDR1 is SEHNR and CDR2 FQNEAQ (reference sequence). The CDR3 is made up of 16 amino acids. The CDR3, as DNA: TGTGCCAGCAGGAAGAGGCGGGACAGGGTAGACACTGAAGCTTTCTTT. Translation gives CASRKRRDRVDTEAFF.

The chain has TRBV27 and TRBJ1-6; tentative D call: TRBD1 (5 bases). In germline, CDR1 is MNHEY, CDR2 SMNVEV (reference sequence). The CDR3 extends over 14 amino acids. V was cut by 7 bases and J by 10 bases, with 17 bases left in between. CDR3 DNA: TGTGCCAGCACTCGGGTAGGGGTAGAATCACCCCTCCACTTT. This sequence encodes CASTRVGVESPLHF.

The chain has TRBV5-1 and TRBJ1-1; D gene uncertain. From germline, CDR1 is SGHRS and CDR2 YFSETQ. This CDR3 region has 14 residues. Trimming cost V 0 bases and J 1 base, with 7 bases left between them. The CDR3 reads CASSLVERNTEAFF. The CDR3 bases are TGCGCCAGCAGCTTGGTGGAGAGGAACACTGAAGCTTTCTTT.

A single count supports this clone. The V and J genes are TRBV27 and TRBJ2-5, with 7 positions matching TRBD2. The CDR3 totals 15 residues. The V segment lost 4 bases and the J segment 5 bases; nucleotides outside the gene matches: 10. Germline V CDR1 and CDR2: MNHEY, SMNVEV (reference sequence). The CDR3 DNA follows: TGTGCCAGCAGTTCGGTCTGGGGGGGACGGGAGACCCAGTACTTC. It is translated as CASSSVWGGRETQYF.

The rearrangement joins TRBV25-1 to TRBJ1-2; D call uncertain. Trimming left V 1 base short and J 3 bases short, with 15 bases between. The CDR3 runs 16 residues. From germline, CDR1 is MGHDK and CDR2 SYGVNS. The CDR3 DNA follows: TGTGCCAGCAGTGAATTATGGCAGAATGTGGACTATGGCTACACCTTC. Residues: CASSELWQNVDYGYTF.

The rearrangement uses TRBV15 and TRBJ1-2; tentatively, D is TRBD1 (5 bases). The V gene lost 0 bases and the J gene lost 5 bases, with 13 bases spanning the gap. The length of the CDR3 is 15 residues. Germline CDR1 reads LNHNV; CDR2 reads YYDKDF (reference sequence). DNA for the CDR3: TGTGCCACCAGCAGAGATCAGGGTGTCCCTTATGGCTACACCTTC. Residues: CATSRDQGVPYGYTF.

The V call is TRBV4-2, the J call TRBJ1-1, with a tentative D call TRBD1 (5 bases). The germline V and J ends were trimmed by 2 bases and 3 bases, with 25 bases remaining between them. The CDR3 totals 19 residues. CDR1 is LGHNA, CDR2 YNFKEQ, per germline. The CDR3 sequence is CASSQRPVGRLINDTEAFF. In DNA, the CDR3 is TGTGCCAGCAGCCAACGTCCAGTGGGGCGGTTGATTAACGACACTGAAGCTTTCTTT.

This chain links TRBV5-1 with TRBJ1-3, with a possible D match to TRBD1 (5 bases). Germline loops: CDR1 SGHRS, CDR2 YFSETQ. Trimming took 0 bases from V and 1 from J, leaving 5 bases between them. The CDR3 totals 14 residues. In DNA, the CDR3 is TGCGCCAGCAGCTTGGGGACATCTGGAAACACCATATATTTT. Translating it yields CASSLGTSGNTIYF.

This clone is a singleton in its sample. The chain employs TRBV18 and TRBJ1-2, with 7 bases lining up with TRBD1. The germline V gene has CDR1 KGHSH and CDR2 LQKENI. This CDR3 has 16 residues. Losses at the gene ends were 3 bases for V and 2 bases for J; bases not matched to a gene: 9. This CDR3 reads CASSPRAGQLNYGYTF. DNA of the CDR3: TGTGCCAGCTCACCCCGTGCGGGACAGCTCAACTATGGCTACACCTTC.

V and J are TRBV10-3 and TRBJ1-5; D is possibly TRBD1 (6 bases). This CDR3 comprises 13 residues. V shed 6 bases and J shed 10 bases, with 16 bases lying between them. Looked up from germline, CDR1 is ENHRY and CDR2 is SYGVKD. The CDR3 nucleotides read TGTGCCATCAGGACAGGTTCAGGAGAACCCCAGCATTTT. It encodes CAIRTGSGEPQHF.

The chain links TRBV4-1 to TRBJ1-2; TRBD1 matches at 9 bases. V shed 3 bases, J shed 3 bases, and the junction held 14 bases outside the gene matches. Germline V lookup: CDR1 MGHRA, CDR2 YSYEKL. This CDR3 has 18 amino acids. The CDR3 spells CASSHFWVNRGRDYGYTF. The CDR3 DNA reads as TGCGCCAGCAGCCATTTTTGGGTTAACAGGGGGCGAGACTATGGCTACACCTTC.

This clone was detected only once. This rearrangement joins TRBV7-9 to TRBJ1-3; TRBD1 matches 7 bases. The germline V gene encodes CDR1 SEHNR and CDR2 FQNEAQ (reference sequence). The CDR3 spans 18 residues. J lost 0 bases, V lost 2 bases, and 10 bases had no gene match. In nucleotides, the CDR3 is TGTGCCAGCAGCTTACTCCCGGACAGGTTTTACTCTGGAAACACCATATATTTT. It encodes CASSLLPDRFYSGNTIYF.

The chain combines TRBV9 with TRBJ1-3; D gene unclear. The CDR3 has 14 amino acids. Trimming removed 2 bases at V and 0 bases at J, with 6 bases between. Germline-derived CDR1 and CDR2 are SGDLS and YYNGEE. CDR3: CASSVAVSGNTIYF. CDR3 sequence (DNA): TGTGCCAGCAGCGTGGCCGTCTCTGGAAACACCATATATTTT.